This T cell receptor beta chain was identified during a study of blood T cells in healthy people across ages. Overall study results and limits: No conclusive comparison of naive versus antigen-experienced cells was possible with unsorted PBMCs.

Sample-barcoded 5' priming and a J-beta primer mix drove a second PCR of about 6 to 12 cycles. TCRdb re-called the 5' RACE reads with MiXCR, one entry per CDR3 protein. The data contain 1.5 million to 2 million distinct CDR3 sequences, about two fifths of them seen just once; the ten biggest clones take up approximately 22%. Of note for this clonotype: The antigen is unknown.

Germline CDR1 is SGHTA and CDR2 is FQGTGA. Trimming stripped 8 bases from V and 2 bases from J, with 15 bases between. This CDR3 contains 14 residues. Sample: blood. This TCR was recovered from a human donor in good health. The rearrangement joins TRBV7-3 to TRBJ1-1; D is uncertain. The CDR3 loop is CASSIQLSNTEAFF. The CDR3 region has the DNA TGTGCCAGCTCCATCCAGCTTTCAAACACTGAAGCTTTCTTT.